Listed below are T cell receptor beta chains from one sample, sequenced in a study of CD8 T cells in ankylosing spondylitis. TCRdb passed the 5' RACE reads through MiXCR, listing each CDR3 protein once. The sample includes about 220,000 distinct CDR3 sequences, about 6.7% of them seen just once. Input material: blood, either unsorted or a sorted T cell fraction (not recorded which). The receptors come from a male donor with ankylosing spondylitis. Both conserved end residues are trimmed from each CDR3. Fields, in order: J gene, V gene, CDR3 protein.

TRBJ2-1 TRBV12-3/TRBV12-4 ASSLTGGPRSYNEQF
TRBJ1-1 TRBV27 ASSFRGMNTEAF
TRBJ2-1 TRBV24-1 ATEGTGMNEQF
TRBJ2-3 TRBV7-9 ASSFFAVTDTQY
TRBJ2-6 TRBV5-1 ASSPTGHLNSGANVLT
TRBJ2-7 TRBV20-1 SASQRQTNFLPA
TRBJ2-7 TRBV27 ASSFSAGVSDEQY
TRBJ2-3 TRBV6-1 ASSSSQGAKDTQY
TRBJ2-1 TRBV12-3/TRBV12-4 ASSLGPLIDNEQF
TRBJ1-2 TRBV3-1 ASSQAGTVLYGYT
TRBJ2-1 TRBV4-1 ASSSRRSGQGRNEQF
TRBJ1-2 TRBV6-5 ASSYPKTGEVGYT
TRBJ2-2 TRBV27 ATWGAGELF
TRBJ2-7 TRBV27 ASALGLAYEQY
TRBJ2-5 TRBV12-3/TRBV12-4 ASSSTGGIQETQY
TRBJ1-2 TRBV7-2 ASFLSTGLNYGYT
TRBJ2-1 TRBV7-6 ASSLAGAGSYNEQF
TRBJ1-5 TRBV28 ASSLAGDVGNQPQH
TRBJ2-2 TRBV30 AWSFESAGELF
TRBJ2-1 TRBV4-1 ASSQEGYSSYNEQF
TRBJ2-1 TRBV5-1 ASSSERGLSDDEQF
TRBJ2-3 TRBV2 ASSYRGFSTDTQY
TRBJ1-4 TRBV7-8 ASSPGGSRGPNEKLF
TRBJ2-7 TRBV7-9 ASSPKGSYEQY
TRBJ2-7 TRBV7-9 ASSFWSPGSYEQY
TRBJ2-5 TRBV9 ASSSTGGWETQY
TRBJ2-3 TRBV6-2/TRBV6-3 ASSPGTSEADTQY